Sequencing of this TCR beta chain was carried out in a study of blood T cell repertoires in COVID-19. This CDR3 spans 15 amino acids. Germline V lookup: CDR1 LGHDT, CDR2 YNNKEL (reference sequence). Trimming took 0 bases from V and 4 from J, leaving 12 bases between them. Clones were read by immunoSEQ multiplex PCR, and TCRdb kept only the in-frame ones, dropping some. The data contain about 100,000 clones, 92% of them singletons. The chain joins TRBV3-1 (or the pseudogene TRBV3-2) to TRBJ1-2, with a possible D match to TRBD1 (5 bases). Sequenced input: peripheral blood. The sequence was obtained from a man aged 65 to 85 with acute or convalescent COVID-19. The CDR3 loop is CASSQDGSGGYGYTF. As DNA, the CDR3 is TGTGCCAGCAGCCAAGATGGGAGCGGGGGCTATGGCTACACCTTC.